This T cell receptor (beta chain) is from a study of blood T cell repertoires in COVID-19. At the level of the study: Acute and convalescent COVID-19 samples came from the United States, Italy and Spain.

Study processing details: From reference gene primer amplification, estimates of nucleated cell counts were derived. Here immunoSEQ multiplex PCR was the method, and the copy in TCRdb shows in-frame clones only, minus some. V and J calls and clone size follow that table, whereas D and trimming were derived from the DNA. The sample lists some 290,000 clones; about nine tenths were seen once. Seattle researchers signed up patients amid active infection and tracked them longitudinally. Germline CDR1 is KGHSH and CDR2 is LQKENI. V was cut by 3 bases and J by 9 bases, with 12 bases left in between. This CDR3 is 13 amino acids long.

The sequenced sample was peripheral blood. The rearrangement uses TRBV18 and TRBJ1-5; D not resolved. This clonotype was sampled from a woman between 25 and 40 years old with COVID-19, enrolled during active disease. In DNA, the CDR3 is TGTGCCAGCTCACCGGGCCAGAGTTGGCCCCAGCATTTT. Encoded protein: CASSPGQSWPQHF.